The source of this T cell receptor (beta chain) is a study of T cell clones after liver transplantation. Study as a whole: As an antigen-independent comparator, third-party-reactive TCRbeta sequences came from pre-transplant mixed lymphocyte reactions. Tolerant meant at least one year fully off immunosuppression without liver enzymes above twice normal. Study-wide results and caveats: In 5 of 8 subjects, circulating graft-donor-reactive CD4 TCRbeta sequences fell significantly after transplant.

The germline gives CDR1 SGHRS, CDR2 YFSETQ. V lost 6 bases, J lost 1 base, and 16 bases lay in between. The CDR3 contains 15 residues. Clones were read by immunoSEQ multiplex PCR, and TCRdb kept only the in-frame ones, dropping some. Here the sample spans 65,000 to 95,000 clones, approximately 80% being singletons. This clone was seen only once. The antigen remains undetermined. The starting material was CD4+ T cells from blood, obtained before liver transplant. The chain recombines TRBV5-1 with TRBJ1-1, with a weak D call TRBD1 (6 bases). This TCR derives from a human donor who received a liver transplant. CDR3 in amino acids: CASKGRQAQNTEAFF. The DNA for the CDR3 is TGCGCCAGCAAGGGCAGACAGGCCCAGAACACTGAAGCTTTCTTT.